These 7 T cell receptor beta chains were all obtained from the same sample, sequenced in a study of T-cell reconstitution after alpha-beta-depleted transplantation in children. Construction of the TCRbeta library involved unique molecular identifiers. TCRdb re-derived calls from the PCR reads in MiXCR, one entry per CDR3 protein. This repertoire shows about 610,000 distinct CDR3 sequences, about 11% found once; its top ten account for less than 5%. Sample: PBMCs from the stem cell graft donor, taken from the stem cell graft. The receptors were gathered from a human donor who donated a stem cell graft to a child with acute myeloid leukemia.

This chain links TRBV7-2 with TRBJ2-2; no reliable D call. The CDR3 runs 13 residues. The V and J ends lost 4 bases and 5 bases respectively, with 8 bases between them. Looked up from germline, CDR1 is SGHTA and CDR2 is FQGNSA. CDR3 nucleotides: TGTGCCAGCAGCTCACAGTTGACCGGGGAGCTGTTTTTT. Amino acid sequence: CASSSQLTGELFF.

CDR3 in amino acids: CSATLPELAGTQYF. For the CDR3, the DNA is TGCAGTGCTACCCTACCGGAGCTAGCGGGAACCCAGTACTTC. The chain combines TRBV20-1 with TRBJ2-5, with TRBD2 matching 9 bases. The CDR3 is 14 amino acids. Trimming took 4 bases from V and 8 from J; bases not matched to a gene: 11. Per germline, CDR1 DFQATT and CDR2 SNEGSKA (reference sequence).

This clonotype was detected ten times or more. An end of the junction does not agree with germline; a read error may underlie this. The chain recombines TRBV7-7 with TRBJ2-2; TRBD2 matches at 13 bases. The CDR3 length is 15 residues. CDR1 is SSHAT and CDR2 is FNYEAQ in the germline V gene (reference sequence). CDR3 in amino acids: CASSPGLAGKGELFF. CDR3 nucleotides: TGTGCTAGCAGCCCGGGACTAGCGGGAAAGGGGGAGCTGTTTTTT. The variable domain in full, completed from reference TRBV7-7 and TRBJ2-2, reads GAGVSQSPRYKVTKRGQDVTLRCDPISSHATLYWYQQALGQGPEFLTYFNYEAQPDKSGLPSDRFSAERPEGSISTLTIQRTEQRDSAMYRCASSPGLAGKGELFFGEGSRLTVL.

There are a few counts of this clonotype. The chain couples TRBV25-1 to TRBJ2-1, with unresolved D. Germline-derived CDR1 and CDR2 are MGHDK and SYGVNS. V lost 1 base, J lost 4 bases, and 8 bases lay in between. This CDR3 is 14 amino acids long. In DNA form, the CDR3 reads TGTGCCAGCAGTGAATCAGTCGGTTACAATGAGCAGTTCTTC. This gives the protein CASSESVGYNEQFF.

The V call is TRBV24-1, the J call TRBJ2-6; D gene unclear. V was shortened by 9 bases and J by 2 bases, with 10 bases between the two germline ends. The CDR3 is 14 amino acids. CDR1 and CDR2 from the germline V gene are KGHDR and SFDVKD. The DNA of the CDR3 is TGTGCCACCTCCGGCGCTCCTGGGGCCAACGTCCTGACTTTC. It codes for CATSGAPGANVLTF.

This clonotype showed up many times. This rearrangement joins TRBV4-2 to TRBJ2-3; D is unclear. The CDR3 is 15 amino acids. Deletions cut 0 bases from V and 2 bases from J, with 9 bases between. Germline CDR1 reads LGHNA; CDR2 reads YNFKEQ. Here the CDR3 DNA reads TGTGCCAGCAGCCAAGATTATCGGGCCACAGATACGCAGTATTTT. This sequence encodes CASSQDYRATDTQYF.

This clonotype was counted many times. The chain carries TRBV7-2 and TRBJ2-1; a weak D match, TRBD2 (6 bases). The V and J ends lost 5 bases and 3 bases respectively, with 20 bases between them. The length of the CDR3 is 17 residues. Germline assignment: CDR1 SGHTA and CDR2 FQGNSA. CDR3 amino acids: CASSQGGGMAFYNEQFF. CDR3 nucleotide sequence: TGTGCCAGCAGCCAGGGTGGGGGGATGGCGTTCTACAATGAGCAGTTCTTC. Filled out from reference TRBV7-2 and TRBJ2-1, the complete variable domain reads GAGVSQSPSNKVTEKGKDVELRCDPISGHTALYWYRQSLGQGLEFLIYFQGNSAPDKSGLPSDRFSAERTGGSVSTLTIQRTQQEDSAVYLCASSQGGGMAFYNEQFFGPGTRLTVL.